Shown below are 5 T cell receptor beta chains from a single sample sequenced in a study of OX40 agonist ivuxolimab in advanced cancers. TCRdb keeps only in-frame clones here, not all; method: immunoSEQ multiplex PCR. The table has 55,000 to 90,000 clones, approximately 78% seen once; the top ten hold less than 0.55%. The sample was CD4+ or CD8+ T cells sorted from blood, taken in a trial of the OX40 agonist ivuxolimab. These receptors all come from an adult with an advanced solid tumor such as melanoma, head and neck, liver or kidney cancer.

The chain links TRBV19 to TRBJ1-1; no clear D. Germline lookup yields CDR1 LNHDA and CDR2 SQIVND (reference sequence). The V gene lost 4 bases and the J gene lost 1 base, with 10 bases spanning the gap. CDR3 length equals 14 residues. In nucleotides, the CDR3 is TGTGCCAGTAGTACTAATGGGAGGAACACTGAAGCTTTCTTT. This gives the protein CASSTNGRNTEAFF.

The CDR3 nucleotides are TGTGCCAGCAGCGTGGACAGGGGGCGGGAAAAACTGTTTTTT. Translated, it gives CASSVDRGREKLFF. The V and J genes are TRBV27 and TRBJ1-4; 11 nucleotides align to TRBD1. The ends lost 6 bases at V and 8 bases at J; junction bases unmatched: 5. The CDR3 spans 14 residues. Germline V CDR1 and CDR2: MNHEY, SMNVEV (reference sequence).

This clone was detected only once. The chain combines TRBV5-1 with TRBJ2-3; D is uncertain. V lost 2 bases, J lost 0 bases, and 10 bases lay in between. The CDR3 totals 15 residues. Germline V gene lookup returns CDR1 SGHRS and CDR2 YFSETQ. The CDR3 DNA sequence: TGCGCCAGCAGCTTCGACGGTTCTAGCACAGATACGCAGTATTTT. Translating it yields CASSFDGSSTDTQYF.

DNA for the CDR3: TGTGCCAGCAGTTTAAGGACACCCACAGAAGCTTTCTTT. This gives the protein CASSLRTPTEAFF. This rearrangement joins TRBV28 to TRBJ1-1, with D possibly TRBD1 on 5 matching bases. V lost 2 bases, J lost 8 bases, and 12 bases lay in between. The CDR3 has 13 amino acids. Germline V gene lookup returns CDR1 MDHEN and CDR2 SYDVKM. The variable domain in full, with the rest retrieved from reference TRBV28 and TRBJ1-1, is DVKVTQSSRYLVKRTGEKVFLECVQDMDHENMFWYRQDPGLGLRLIYFSYDVKMKEKGDIPEGYSVSREKKERFSLILESASTNQTSMYLCASSLRTPTEAFFGQGTRLTVV.

V and J are TRBV5-8 and TRBJ2-1; 7 bases map to TRBD1. The germline V gene has CDR1 SGHTS and CDR2 YDEGEE. After removal of 0 bases from V and 7 bases from J, the junction contained 10 bases not matched to a gene. CDR3 size: 16 residues. The CDR3 DNA sequence: TGTGCCAGCAGCTTGGCAGGGGGAGTTTTTAGGAATGAGCAGTTCTTC. Translation: CASSLAGGVFRNEQFF.